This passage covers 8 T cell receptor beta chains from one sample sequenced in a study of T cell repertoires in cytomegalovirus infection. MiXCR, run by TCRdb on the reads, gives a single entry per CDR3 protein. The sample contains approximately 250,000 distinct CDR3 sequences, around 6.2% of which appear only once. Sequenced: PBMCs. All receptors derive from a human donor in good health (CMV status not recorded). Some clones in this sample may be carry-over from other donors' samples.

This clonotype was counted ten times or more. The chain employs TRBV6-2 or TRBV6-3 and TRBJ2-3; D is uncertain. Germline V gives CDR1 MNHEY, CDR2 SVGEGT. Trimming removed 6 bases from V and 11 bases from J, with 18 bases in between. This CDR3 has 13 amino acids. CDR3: CASSAPIRLGQYF. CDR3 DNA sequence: TGTGCCAGCAGCGCCCCGATCCGATTGGGGCAGTATTTT.

CDR3 residues: CASSAKISNTGELFF. DNA of the CDR3: TGCGCCAGCAGCGCTAAGATTTCGAACACCGGGGAGCTGTTTTTT. The chain is built from TRBV5-1 and TRBJ2-2; D gene unclear. CDR3 size: 15 residues. The germline CDR1 and CDR2 sequences are SGHRS and YFSETQ. Trimming left V 4 bases short and J 0 bases short, with 10 bases between.

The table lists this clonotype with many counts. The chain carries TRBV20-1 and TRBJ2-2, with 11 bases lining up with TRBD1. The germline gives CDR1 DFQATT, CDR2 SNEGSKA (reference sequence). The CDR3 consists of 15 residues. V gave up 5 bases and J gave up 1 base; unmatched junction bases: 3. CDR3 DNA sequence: TGCAGTGCTCCCGGGACAGGGGGGAACACCGGGGAGCTGTTTTTT. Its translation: CSAPGTGGNTGELFF.

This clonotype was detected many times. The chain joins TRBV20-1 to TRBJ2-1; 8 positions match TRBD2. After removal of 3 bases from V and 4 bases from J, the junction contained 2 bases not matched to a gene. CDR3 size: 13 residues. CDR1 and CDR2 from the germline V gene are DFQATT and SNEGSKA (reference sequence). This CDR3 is CSASGGVYNEQFF. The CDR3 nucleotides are TGCAGTGCTAGCGGGGGGGTGTACAATGAGCAGTTCTTC.

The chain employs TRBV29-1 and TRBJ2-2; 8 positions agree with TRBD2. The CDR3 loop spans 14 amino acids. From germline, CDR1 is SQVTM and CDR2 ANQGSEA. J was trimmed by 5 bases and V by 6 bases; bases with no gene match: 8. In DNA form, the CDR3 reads TGCAGCGTGTCCACGGGGGGGAGGACCGGGGAGCTGTTTTTT. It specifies CSVSTGGRTGELFF.

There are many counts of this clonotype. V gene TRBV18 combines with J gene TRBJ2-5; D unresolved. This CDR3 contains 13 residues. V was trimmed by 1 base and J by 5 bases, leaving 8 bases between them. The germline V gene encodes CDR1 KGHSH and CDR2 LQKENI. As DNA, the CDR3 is TGTGCCAGCTCACCACAGATCGGGGAGACCCAGTACTTC. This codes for CASSPQIGETQYF. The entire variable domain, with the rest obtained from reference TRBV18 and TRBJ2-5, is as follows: NAGVMQNPRHLVRRRGQEARLRCSPMKGHSHVYWYRQLPEEGLKFMVYLQKENIIDESGMPKERFSAEFPKEGPSILRIQQVVRGDSAAYFCASSPQIGETQYFGPGTRLLVL.

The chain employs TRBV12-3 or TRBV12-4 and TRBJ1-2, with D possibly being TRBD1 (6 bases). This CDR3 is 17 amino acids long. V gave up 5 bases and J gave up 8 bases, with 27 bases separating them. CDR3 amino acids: CASSARTDGMMGVGYTF. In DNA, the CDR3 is TGTGCCAGCAGTGCGCGGACAGACGGAATGATGGGCGTGGGCTACACCTTC.

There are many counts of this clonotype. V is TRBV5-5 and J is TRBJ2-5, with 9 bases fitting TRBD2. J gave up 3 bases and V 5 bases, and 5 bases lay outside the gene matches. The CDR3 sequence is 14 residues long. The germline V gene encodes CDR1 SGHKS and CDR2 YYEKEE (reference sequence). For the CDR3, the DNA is TGTGCCAGCAGTCGACTAGCGGTTAAAGAGACCCAGTACTTC. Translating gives CASSRLAVKETQYF. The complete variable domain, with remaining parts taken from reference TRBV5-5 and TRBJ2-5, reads DAGVTQSPTHLIKTRGQQVTLRCSPISGHKSVSWYQQVLGQGPQFIFQYYEKEERGRGNFPDRFSARQFPNYSSELNVNALLLGDSALYLCASSRLAVKETQYFGPGTRLLVL.